Listed below are T cell receptor beta chains from one sample, sequenced in a study of glioma-infiltrating T cells after dendritic cell vaccination. The protocol was immunoSEQ multiplex PCR, while the TCRdb copy is restricted to in-frame clones and leaves out a portion. Here the sample spans around 100,000 clones, roughly 80% being singletons. The sequencing here drew on blood, taken before dendritic cell vaccination. Receptor source: a human donor with glioblastoma. CDR3s include the opening cysteine and the closing phenylalanine or tryptophan. Each record gives: V gene, J gene, D gene, clone size, CDR3 protein, CDR3 DNA. A D gene is named only where the DNA matches it firmly. Size is stated for part of the rows, as once, few or many counts, or as a class when the clone is expanded.

>TRBV7-2|TRBJ2-7|-|-
CASSRRGDSYEQYF
TGTGCCAGCAGCCGCAGAGGTGACTCCTACGAGCAGTACTTC
>TRBV19|TRBJ2-5|TRBD2|once
CASSRWRGAEPGQETQYF
TGTGCCAGTAGCCGGTGGCGGGGGGCCGAACCGGGGCAAGAGACCCAGTACTTC
>TRBV7-6|TRBJ1-5|-|-
CASSPRGSDQPQHF
TGTGCCAGCAGCCCGAGGGGGTCGGATCAGCCCCAGCATTTT
>TRBV18|TRBJ2-5|-|-
CASSPPRDRESQYF
TGTGCCAGCTCACCACCGAGGGATAGAGAGTCCCAGTACTTC
>TRBV5-6|TRBJ2-5|TRBD1|-
CASSVLRGQETQYF
TGTGCCAGCAGCGTCCTCAGGGGGCAAGAGACCCAGTACTTC
>TRBV27|TRBJ1-1|-|-
CASSIDRQNTEAFF
TGTGCCAGCAGTATAGACAGGCAGAACACTGAAGCTTTCTTT
>TRBV7-8|TRBJ1-5|-|-
CASSRYSNQPQHF
TGTGCCAGCAGCCGGTATAGCAATCAGCCCCAGCATTTT
>TRBV4-1|TRBJ2-3|TRBD2|-
CASSLAGSTDTQYF
TGCGCCAGCAGCCTAGCGGGGTCGACAGATACGCAGTATTTT
>TRBV23-1|TRBJ1-4|TRBD1|-
CASSQFPPRLAGQGAYNEKLFF
TGCGCCAGCAGTCAATTTCCCCCTCGCCTGGCGGGACAGGGGGCCTATAATGAAAAACTGTTTTTT
>TRBV30|TRBJ2-7|-|-
CAWKRTGQAYEQYF
TGTGCCTGGAAGAGAACAGGTCAGGCCTACGAGCAGTACTTC
>TRBV4-1|TRBJ1-1|-|-
CASSQSGELSAFF
TGCGCCAGCAGCCAGTCAGGGGAGTTGTCGGCTTTCTTT
>TRBV19|TRBJ1-3|-|-
CASRGTAGGNTIYF
TGTGCCAGTCGTGGTACGGCGGGAGGAAACACCATATATTTT
>TRBV5-1|TRBJ1-2|-|-
CASSLATGLSYGYTF
TGCGCCAGCAGCTTGGCGACGGGATTATCCTATGGCTACACCTTC
>TRBV13|TRBJ2-1|TRBD2|-
CASSLATSGGNEQFF
TGTGCCAGCAGCTTAGCGACTAGCGGGGGGAATGAGCAGTTCTTC